Below are 21 T cell receptor beta chains sequenced from a single sample in a study of cytomegalovirus exposure and HLA in healthy donors. In the PCR, 60 Vbeta and 13 Jbeta primers were used. TCRdb keeps only in-frame clones here, not all; method: immunoSEQ multiplex PCR. The sample records about 230,000 clones, approximately 81% being singletons. Sample: PBMCs. The receptors come from a human donor in good health.

V usage is TRBV2 and J usage is TRBJ2-5; D may be TRBD2 (6 bases). This CDR3 region has 17 residues. The germline V gene encodes CDR1 SNHLY and CDR2 FYNNEI. With 4 bases removed from V and 1 base from J, the gap between germline ends came to 19 bases. The CDR3 region is CASSGDPGREVQETQYF. CDR3 nucleotides: TGTGCCAGCAGTGGGGATCCGGGGCGGGAAGTCCAAGAGACCCAGTACTTC.

As for this clone: The sample carries other DNA sequences with the same CDR3. The rearrangement links TRBV7-9 to TRBJ2-7, with a tentative D call TRBD2 (6 bases). V lost 0 bases and J 4 bases, leaving 10 bases between the germline ends. Germline loops: CDR1 SEHNR, CDR2 FQNEAQ (reference sequence). CDR3 length equals 14 residues. The CDR3 loop reads CASSLAGGPYEQYF. DNA for the CDR3: TGTGCCAGCAGCTTAGCAGGAGGGCCTTACGAGCAGTACTTC.

This rearrangement joins TRBV7-3 to TRBJ1-2, with a possible D match to TRBD1 (6 bases). The ends were cut back, 6 bases at V and 4 bases at J, with 12 bases in the middle. Germline lookup yields CDR1 SGHTA and CDR2 FQGTGA. This CDR3 region has 13 residues. The CDR3 loop reads CASSQGIGYGYTF. CDR3 coding DNA: TGTGCCAGCAGTCAGGGGATTGGCTATGGCTACACCTTC.

The chain employs TRBV25-1 and TRBJ2-1; TRBD2 matches at 9 bases. After removal of 4 bases from V and 6 bases from J, the junction contained 16 bases not matched to a gene. In germline, CDR1 is MGHDK, CDR2 SYGVNS. The CDR3 extends over 18 amino acids. The CDR3 loop is CASSGEWREGPLGNEQFF. For the CDR3, the DNA is TGTGCCAGCAGTGGTGAGTGGCGGGAGGGCCCACTTGGCAATGAGCAGTTCTTC.

The chain joins TRBV2 to TRBJ2-1; 9 nucleotides line up with TRBD1. Germline V gene sequence: CDR1 SNHLY, CDR2 FYNNEI. This CDR3 spans 15 amino acids. V lost 6 bases and J lost 9; bases outside the gene matches: 12. The CDR3 DNA follows: TGTGCCAGCAGGACGACAGGGGGTGGAAAACGTGAGCAGTTCTTC. Its protein is CASRTTGGGKREQFF.

The V gene is TRBV6-5, the J gene TRBJ2-5, with a tentative D call TRBD1 (5 bases). Germline lookup yields CDR1 MNHEY and CDR2 SVGAGI. CDR3 length: 15 amino acids. V was clipped by 2 bases and J by 2 bases, with 12 bases between them. The CDR3: CASSYIPGAQETQYF. The DNA of the CDR3 is TGTGCCAGCAGTTACATCCCTGGGGCACAAGAGACCCAGTACTTC.

This chain connects TRBV9 to TRBJ2-5, with 8 bases fitting TRBD1. Trimming took 3 bases from V and 0 from J; bases not matched to a gene: 7. From germline, CDR1 is SGDLS and CDR2 YYNGEE. This CDR3 has 16 residues. CDR3 loop: CASSAGQGAYQETQYF. The CDR3 coding sequence is TGTGCCAGCAGCGCCGGGCAGGGGGCCTACCAAGAGACCCAGTACTTC. Based on the CDR3 plus reference TRBV9 and TRBJ2-5, the full variable domain is DSGVTQTPKHLITATGQRVTLRCSPRSGDLSVYWYQQSLDQGLQFLIQYYNGEERAKGNILERFSAQQFPDLHSELNLSSLELGDSALYFCASSAGQGAYQETQYFGPGTRLLVL.

The chain uses TRBV19 and TRBJ2-2, with 14 nucleotides matching TRBD2. The CDR3 extends over 18 amino acids. V lost 5 bases to trimming and J lost 3 bases; unmatched junction nucleotides: 8. Germline CDR1 and CDR2: LNHDA and SQIVND (reference sequence). The CDR3 loop is CASSSGLAGVGDTGELFF. Written as DNA, the CDR3 is TGTGCCAGTAGTTCGGGACTAGCGGGAGTCGGAGACACCGGGGAGCTGTTTTTT.

The chain has TRBV5-4 and TRBJ2-7, with 13 positions matching TRBD2. Trimming took 3 bases from V and 2 from J; bases not matched to a gene: 2. Germline CDR1 and CDR2: SGHNT and YYREEE (reference sequence). The CDR3 loop spans 15 amino acids. The CDR3 loop reads CASSSGTSGTYEQYF. DNA for the CDR3: TGTGCCAGCAGCTCCGGGACTAGCGGGACCTACGAGCAGTACTTC.

This sequence joins TRBV5-1 and TRBJ2-7; unclear D gene. CDR3 length equals 12 residues. The V and J ends lost 0 bases and 7 bases respectively, with 8 bases between them. The germline V gene encodes CDR1 SGHRS and CDR2 YFSETQ. CDR3 sequence: CASSLGATEQYF. For the CDR3, the DNA is TGCGCCAGCAGCTTGGGGGCCACAGAGCAGTACTTC.

The chain links TRBV7-6 to TRBJ2-7; 7 bases match TRBD1. This CDR3 has 15 residues. CDR1 SGHVS and CDR2 FNYEAQ come from the germline V gene. The ends lost 8 bases at V and 3 bases at J; junction bases unmatched: 13. CDR3 bases: TGTGCCAGCCGAGAATCGACAGGGCTTGACTACGAGCAGTACTTC. It translates to CASRESTGLDYEQYF.

This CDR3 reads CASQTDYNEQFF. The CDR3 coding sequence is TGTGCCAGCCAGACAGACTACAATGAGCAGTTCTTC. The chain is built from TRBV2 and TRBJ2-1, with TRBD1 as a possible D gene (5 bases). V was trimmed by 8 bases and J by 3 bases, leaving 8 bases between them. This CDR3 contains 12 residues. Looked up from germline, CDR1 is SNHLY and CDR2 is FYNNEI.

The V gene is TRBV6-6, the J gene TRBJ2-5; TRBD1 matches at 10 bases. The CDR3 contains 14 residues. With 5 bases clipped from V and 5 bases from J, the junction kept 5 bases outside the gene matches. Germline V lookup: CDR1 MNHNY, CDR2 SVGAGI (reference sequence). As DNA, the CDR3 is TGTGCCAGCAGTCTCAGGACAGGGGGGGAGACCCAGTACTTC. This translates into CASSLRTGGETQYF.

The chain carries TRBV7-9 and TRBJ1-1, with D perhaps TRBD1 (5 bases). Germline V gene data show CDR1 as SEHNR and CDR2 as FQNEAQ (reference sequence). The CDR3 loop spans 13 amino acids. Trimming removed 5 bases at V and 4 bases at J, with 11 bases between. CDR3 sequence reads: CASSADRGTEAFF. CDR3 sequence (DNA): TGTGCCAGCAGCGCAGACAGAGGCACTGAAGCTTTCTTT.

The chain links TRBV7-9 to TRBJ2-7; tentative D call: TRBD1 (6 bases). The CDR3 has 15 amino acids. Germline assignment: CDR1 SEHNR and CDR2 FQNEAQ (reference sequence). Trimming took off 4 bases at V and 5 bases at J, with 18 bases between the two ends. The CDR3: CASSSRVGQADEQYF. In nucleotides, the CDR3 is TGTGCCAGCAGCTCGAGGGTGGGACAAGCTGACGAGCAGTACTTC.

In this sample, this clone turned up a few times. This sequence joins TRBV29-1 and TRBJ2-1, with 7 nucleotides matching TRBD2. Germline V gene lookup returns CDR1 SQVTM and CDR2 ANQGSEA. The CDR3 covers 11 residues. CDR3 amino acids: CSGGRGNEQFF. The CDR3 nucleotides read TGCAGTGGGGGGAGGGGAAATGAGCAGTTCTTC.

This chain links TRBV4-2 with TRBJ2-7; 13 positions match TRBD2. This CDR3 has 16 amino acids. Germline assignment: CDR1 LGHNA and CDR2 YNFKEQ. V lost 0 bases and J lost 5; bases outside the gene matches: 4. CDR3 sequence reads: CASSQEGTSGVNEQYF. The DNA for the CDR3 is TGTGCCAGCAGCCAAGAGGGGACTAGCGGGGTCAACGAGCAGTACTTC.

This clone showed up just a few times. The chain links TRBV7-6 to TRBJ2-1, with D unresolved. Germline-derived CDR1 and CDR2 are SGHVS and FNYEAQ. The CDR3 covers 13 residues. Deletions cut 2 bases from V and 5 bases from J, with 7 bases between. The CDR3 region is CASSLLANNEQFF. CDR3 coding DNA: TGTGCCAGCAGCTTACTCGCGAACAATGAGCAGTTCTTC.

The chain recombines TRBV2 with TRBJ2-5; D perhaps matches TRBD2 (6 bases). The J call could be wrong; TRBJ2-7 is a better fit for the DNA end. Germline assignment: CDR1 SNHLY and CDR2 FYNNEI. The CDR3 is 12 residues long. CDR3 region: CASSEGGNEQYF. DNA for the CDR3: TGTGCCAGCAGTGAGGGAGGAAACGAGCAGTACTTC.

This clone turned up a few times. The rearrangement uses TRBV5-4 and TRBJ2-1; weak D call: TRBD1 (6 bases). V was cut by 3 bases and J by 4 bases, with 8 bases left in between. Germline V gene data show CDR1 as SGHNT and CDR2 as YYREEE (reference sequence). The CDR3 is 13 residues long. CDR3 in amino acids: CASSWTVYNEQFF. The CDR3 DNA sequence: TGTGCCAGCAGCTGGACAGTTTACAATGAGCAGTTCTTC.

This chain uses TRBV5-1 with TRBJ2-3, with 11 bases identical to TRBD2. The CDR3 length is 15 residues. Unmatched junction bases numbered 4, after V lost 4 bases and J lost 3 bases. Germline CDR1 reads SGHRS; CDR2 reads YFSETQ. The CDR3 region has the DNA TGCGCCAGCAGCCAACTAGCGGGGGTTACAGATACGCAGTATTTT. Amino acids: CASSQLAGVTDTQYF.